What follows are 20 T cell receptor beta chains derived from one specimen sequenced in a study of blood T cell repertoires in COVID-19. Generated by immunoSEQ multiplex PCR, the TCRdb table keeps only in-frame clones and is missing some. The profile shows 85,000 to 100,000 clones, 84% of them singletons. Specimen: peripheral blood. Every receptor here comes from an older woman with acute or convalescent COVID-19.

The chain is built from TRBV19 and TRBJ1-6; a weak D match, TRBD1 (6 bases). Germline CDR1 and CDR2: LNHDA and SQIVND (reference sequence). The CDR3 totals 13 residues. Trimming shortened V by 4 bases and J by 8 bases, and 9 bases separated the two germline ends. The CDR3: CASSTRQDSPLHF. The CDR3 bases are TGTGCCAGTAGTACAAGACAGGATTCACCCCTCCACTTT.

This chain connects TRBV29-1 to TRBJ1-1, with D possibly being TRBD1 (6 bases). The length of the CDR3 is 16 residues. CDR1 is SQVTM, CDR2 ANQGSEA, per germline. Trimming pared 5 bases from V and 2 bases from J, leaving 21 bases between. DNA of the CDR3: TGCAGCGTTAGACCACAGGGCTTTACGGTAAACACTGAAGCTTTCTTT. Amino acids: CSVRPQGFTVNTEAFF.

The chain links TRBV19 to TRBJ1-5, with 8 bases identical to TRBD1. CDR3 length: 17 amino acids. Germline lookup yields CDR1 LNHDA and CDR2 SQIVND (reference sequence). The trim removed 4 bases at V and 0 bases at J, leaving 8 bases unmatched. CDR3 residues: CASSTWTGTYSNQPQHF. The CDR3 region has the DNA TGTGCCAGTAGTACGTGGACAGGGACGTATAGCAATCAGCCCCAGCATTTT.

The table lists this clone with a few counts. The chain's CDR3 is CASTPGWGEYGYTF. CDR3 sequence (DNA): TGTGCCAGTACACCCGGGTGGGGAGAGTATGGCTACACCTTC. V gene TRBV19 combines with J gene TRBJ1-2; D ambiguous. The V gene's germline CDR1 is LNHDA and CDR2 SQIVND (reference sequence). Trimming removed 7 bases at V and 5 bases at J, with 17 bases between. The CDR3 has 14 amino acids.

This chain links TRBV14 with TRBJ2-1; no reliable D call. The CDR3 has 16 amino acids. V gave up 1 base and J gave up 1 base, with 11 bases separating them. Germline CDR1 reads SGHDN; CDR2 reads FVKESK. CDR3 residues: CASSQGLRRSYNEQFF. CDR3 in DNA: TGTGCCAGCAGCCAAGGGTTACGTCGGTCCTACAATGAGCAGTTCTTC.

The chain employs TRBV7-9 and TRBJ2-5; 8 bases line up with TRBD2. Germline CDR1 reads SEHNR; CDR2 reads FQNEAQ (reference sequence). The CDR3 is made up of 13 amino acids. The junction had 4 bases not matched to a gene; V was cut back by 7 bases and J by 3 bases. The CDR3 sequence is CASKVLAEETQYF. The CDR3 coding sequence is TGTGCCAGCAAGGTACTAGCGGAAGAGACCCAGTACTTC. Using reference TRBV7-9 and TRBJ2-5 for the parts outside the CDR3, the full variable domain is DTGVSQNPRHKITKRGQNVTFRCDPISEHNRLYWYRQTLGQGPEFLTYFQNEAQLEKSRLLSDRFSAERPKGSFSTLEIQRTEQGDSAMYLCASKVLAEETQYFGPGTRLLVL.

The chain employs TRBV2 and TRBJ2-1; 7 bases match TRBD1. V gave up 6 bases and J gave up 8 bases; unmatched junction bases: 7. Per germline, CDR1 SNHLY and CDR2 FYNNEI. There are 13 residues in the CDR3. The CDR3 bases are TGTGCCAGCAGGGTGAACAGGGGCCATGAGCAGTTCTTC. It encodes CASRVNRGHEQFF.

V is TRBV4-1 and J is TRBJ2-7; D is possibly TRBD2 (6 bases). The CDR3 loop spans 17 amino acids. The germline V gene has CDR1 MGHRA and CDR2 YSYEKL. V lost 1 base and J 2 bases, leaving 18 bases between the germline ends. The CDR3 coding sequence is TGCGCCAGCAGCCAAGCGGGTGGGGCGGGAACCACCTACGAGCAGTACTTC. Translation: CASSQAGGAGTTYEQYF.

The chain links TRBV3-1 (or the pseudogene TRBV3-2) to TRBJ2-1; TRBD2 is a possible D gene (6 bases). V shed 3 bases and J shed 3 bases, with 15 bases lying between them. The length of the CDR3 is 16 residues. Per the germline V gene, CDR1 is LGHDT and CDR2 is YNNKEL (reference sequence). CDR3 in amino acids: CASSQVRGVRYNEQFF. Written as DNA, the CDR3 is TGTGCCAGCAGCCAGGTTCGCGGGGTCCGCTACAATGAGCAGTTCTTC.

The chain employs TRBV6-4 and TRBJ1-6, with 9 positions matching TRBD1. Trimming removed 4 bases from V and 10 bases from J; junction bases left unmatched: 5. Germline V gives CDR1 MRHNA, CDR2 SNTAGT. The length of the CDR3 is 14 residues. The CDR3 reads CASSAGTGSSPLHF. The DNA for the CDR3 is TGTGCCAGCAGTGCCGGGACAGGGAGCTCACCCCTCCACTTT.

CDR3: CASSLGGRGPTAYNEQFF. CDR3 nucleotides: TGTGCCAGCAGCTTGGGGGGCAGGGGGCCCACAGCCTACAATGAGCAGTTCTTC. The rearrangement links TRBV5-4 to TRBJ2-1, with 8 positions matching TRBD1. The ends lost 0 bases at V and 2 bases at J; junction bases unmatched: 10. Looked up from germline, CDR1 is SGHNT and CDR2 is YYREEE (reference sequence). The CDR3 has 18 residues.

The chain links TRBV5-4 to TRBJ1-2; 7 bases fit TRBD1. Trimming cost V 2 bases and J 4 bases; bases outside gene matches: 2. The germline CDR1 and CDR2 sequences are SGHNT and YYREEE (reference sequence). The CDR3 consists of 13 residues. The CDR3 spells CASSFNRGYGYTF. The CDR3 nucleotides read TGTGCCAGCAGCTTTAACAGGGGCTATGGCTACACCTTC.

In its sample, this clone was seen once. The V gene is TRBV7-3, the J gene TRBJ1-4; D call uncertain. Germline V gives CDR1 SGHTA, CDR2 FQGTGA. The length of the CDR3 is 15 residues. Trimming stripped 2 bases from V and 2 bases from J, with 9 bases between. The CDR3, as DNA: TGTGCCAGCAGCTTAGGAGTTAGTACTAATGAAAAACTGTTTTTT. This translates into CASSLGVSTNEKLFF.

The gene calls are TRBV24-1 and TRBJ2-1; the D is unclear. The V gene lost 6 bases and the J gene lost 0 bases, with 8 bases spanning the gap. The CDR3 is 14 amino acids. The germline gives CDR1 KGHDR, CDR2 SFDVKD. The DNA of the CDR3 is TGTGCCACCAGTCCCAAGAGCTCCTACAATGAGCAGTTCTTC. It codes for CATSPKSSYNEQFF.

This sequence joins TRBV6-6 and TRBJ1-1; weak D call: TRBD1 (5 bases). The germline CDR1 and CDR2 sequences are MNHNY and SVGAGI (reference sequence). This CDR3 comprises 11 residues. V was pared by 5 bases and J by 7 bases, with 8 bases between. The CDR3 loop is CASSVRDEAFF. CDR3 DNA sequence: TGTGCCAGCAGTGTCAGGGATGAAGCTTTCTTT.

The V gene is TRBV9, the J gene TRBJ1-2; 7 nucleotides line up with TRBD1. The CDR3 length is 15 residues. From germline, CDR1 is SGDLS and CDR2 YYNGEE. V gave up 2 bases and J gave up 4 bases; unmatched junction bases: 8. DNA for the CDR3: TGTGCCAGCAGCGTTACAGGGGTAGCCCCCTATGGCTACACCTTC. This encodes CASSVTGVAPYGYTF.

The V gene is TRBV3-1 (or the pseudogene TRBV3-2), the J gene TRBJ1-2; D might be TRBD1 (6 bases). Germline assignment: CDR1 LGHDT and CDR2 YNNKEL (reference sequence). Trimming removed 1 base at V and 4 bases at J, with 10 bases between. The CDR3 covers 14 residues. DNA for the CDR3: TGTGCCAGCAGCCAAGGCGACAGGACCTATGGCTACACCTTC. Protein product: CASSQGDRTYGYTF.

The V gene is TRBV18, the J gene TRBJ2-7; 8 positions match TRBD2. CDR3 length: 15 amino acids. The germline V gene has CDR1 KGHSH and CDR2 LQKENI. The V segment lost 1 base and the J segment 0 bases; nucleotides outside the gene matches: 2. The CDR3 sequence: CASSPLAGPSYEQYF. For the CDR3, the DNA is TGTGCCAGCTCACCACTAGCGGGGCCCTCCTACGAGCAGTACTTC.

This clone was observed a few times. The gene calls are TRBV2 and TRBJ2-7; 7 nucleotides match TRBD1. The CDR3 runs 13 residues. The germline V gene has CDR1 SNHLY and CDR2 FYNNEI. V shed 5 bases and J 7 bases; nucleotides not matched to a gene: 8. This chain's CDR3 is CASSRDSGREQYF. CDR3 sequence (DNA): TGTGCCAGCAGTCGGGACAGCGGTAGGGAGCAGTACTTC.

The chain joins TRBV6-1 to TRBJ1-2; perhaps TRBD1 as D (6 bases). V was clipped by 2 bases and J by 4 bases, with 8 bases between them. The CDR3 length is 13 residues. Germline assignment: CDR1 MNHNS and CDR2 SASEGT. The CDR3 coding sequence is TGTGCCAGCAGTGAACAGGGGACCTATGGCTACACCTTC. This encodes CASSEQGTYGYTF.